This T cell receptor (beta chain) derives from a study of blood T cell repertoires in COVID-19. Study details: In each case, the material was cDNA or gDNA derived from T cells, B-cell-depleted T cells, or PBMCs.

Sequenced by immunoSEQ multiplex PCR; TCRdb stores in-frame clones only, minus some. Among 130,000 to 150,000 clones, approximately 84% were seen once, and the ten largest hold 6% to 7.5%. Trimming at V came to 3 bases and at J to 8 bases, leaving 1 base not matched to a gene. There are 13 residues in the CDR3. Sequenced input: peripheral blood. This receptor was taken from a human donor in a cohort sampled during active COVID-19. V usage is TRBV5-3 and J usage is TRBJ1-5, with 11 bases fitting TRBD1. TRBV5-3 is marked as an open reading frame, function uncertain. The CDR3 nucleotides read TGTGCCAGAAGCTCGGGACAGGGGGAGCCCCAGCATTTT. Amino acid sequence: CARSSGQGEPQHF.